Each of the 16 T cell receptor beta chains below was sequenced from the same sample in a study of human T cells and chemical hapten exposure. TCRdb reanalysed the RACE reads using MiXCR and keeps one entry per CDR3 protein. The table shows approximately 320,000 distinct CDR3 sequences, with about 5.4% occurring only once. Documented time point: pre-sensitization, week 0. The sample's treatment: therapeutic diphenylcyclopropenone sensitization with weekly scalp DPC. The specimen comprised whole blood, sampled in connection with sensitization to the hapten diphenylcyclopropenone (DPC). The receptor set was obtained from a woman aged 18-30 years with alopecia areata. Some clones in this sample may be carry-over from other donors' samples.

This clonotype was counted many times. The chain has TRBV7-2 and TRBJ1-2; no clear D. CDR1 and CDR2 (germline): SGHTA, FQGNSA. The CDR3 runs to 16 residues. Between the trimmed V and J ends, which lost 6 bases and 2 bases, there was a span of 19 bases. In DNA form, the CDR3 reads TGTGCCAGCAGGGTTCCGGGAGCTTATTTGAACTATGGCTACACCTTC. This sequence encodes CASRVPGAYLNYGYTF.

This sequence joins TRBV7-9 and TRBJ2-7; D gene ambiguous. The germline gives CDR1 SEHNR, CDR2 FQNEAQ (reference sequence). This CDR3 comprises 14 residues. The V end was cut by 5 bases, the J end by 0 bases, with 11 bases between. Here the CDR3 DNA reads TGTGCCAGCAGCCCGGAAGGGTCCTCCTACGAGCAGTACTTC. Residues: CASSPEGSSYEQYF.

This clonotype was recorded at least ten times. The J gene is TRBJ1-2, the V gene TRBV29-1; a possible D gene is TRBD1 (5 bases). CDR3 length: 15 residues. The germline V gene encodes CDR1 SQVTM and CDR2 ANQGSEA. The V and J ends lost 3 bases and 4 bases respectively, with 18 bases between them. The CDR3 spells CSVEGGKRIGYGYTF. In DNA form, the CDR3 reads TGCAGCGTTGAGGGGGGTAAGCGGATCGGCTATGGCTACACCTTC.

This clonotype was seen repeatedly, ten times or more. The chain is built from TRBV6-5 and TRBJ2-3; D might be TRBD1 (6 bases). Germline V lookup: CDR1 MNHEY, CDR2 SVGAGI. V lost 0 bases and J 0 bases, leaving 10 bases between the germline ends. The CDR3 is made up of 16 amino acids. The DNA for the CDR3 is TGTGCCAGCAGTTACTCAGGACAGCCCAGCACAGATACGCAGTATTTT. Amino acid sequence: CASSYSGQPSTDTQYF.

This clonotype was seen at least ten times. The V and J genes are TRBV7-2 and TRBJ1-4, with unresolved D. CDR3 length: 14 residues. Germline CDR1 reads SGHTA; CDR2 reads FQGNSA. The V and J ends lost 1 base and 10 bases respectively, with 13 bases between them. CDR3 nucleotide sequence: TGTGCCAGCAGCTTAGGCACGGGGTCGGGAAAACTGTTTTTT. Protein product: CASSLGTGSGKLFF.

This clonotype appeared many times. The rearrangement joins TRBV4-2 to TRBJ1-6; D not certain. V lost 1 base and J lost 5, with 6 bases in between. CDR3 length equals 14 residues. CDR1 is LGHNA and CDR2 is YNFKEQ in the germline V gene. The CDR3 loop is CASSQGADNSPLHF. CDR3 bases: TGTGCCAGCAGCCAAGGGGCGGATAATTCACCCCTCCACTTT.

This clonotype was detected a few times. The chain uses TRBV9 and TRBJ2-3, with TRBD2 matching 9 bases. V lost 4 bases to trimming and J lost 2 bases; unmatched junction nucleotides: 14. The germline V gene has CDR1 SGDLS and CDR2 YYNGEE. This CDR3 region has 18 residues. CDR3 nucleotides: TGTGCCAGCAGCAAAACCCTCCAGTCTAGCGGGATCACAGATACGCAGTATTTT. Translated: CASSKTLQSSGITDTQYF.

This clonotype came up many times. The chain has TRBV6-5 and TRBJ1-1; tentative D call: TRBD1 (6 bases). Trimming stripped 1 base from V and 0 bases from J, with 9 bases between. The CDR3 totals 15 residues. Germline V gene data show CDR1 as MNHEY and CDR2 as SVGAGI. Here the CDR3 reads CASSYYQGLNTEAFF. In DNA form, the CDR3 reads TGTGCCAGCAGTTACTACCAGGGGCTGAACACTGAAGCTTTCTTT.

This clonotype was recorded many times. This chain's CDR3 is CASSLEAGGQDSTDTQYF. For the CDR3, the DNA is TGTGCCAGCAGCTTGGAAGCGGGGGGCCAAGATAGCACAGATACGCAGTATTTT. The chain joins TRBV5-4 to TRBJ2-3, with 9 nucleotides matching TRBD2. Germline V lookup: CDR1 SGHNT, CDR2 YYREEE (reference sequence). The CDR3 is 18 amino acids. J gave up 0 bases and V 0 bases, and 8 bases lay outside the gene matches.

This clonotype was picked up a small number of times. The gene calls are TRBV2 and TRBJ1-4, with a weak D call TRBD1 (6 bases). This CDR3 has 16 residues. Germline CDR1 is SNHLY and CDR2 is FYNNEI. The V end was cut by 1 base, the J end by 8 bases, with 17 bases between. CDR3 nucleotides: TGTGCCAGCAGTGAAGAGCGGACAGCGGGAGGAGAAAAACTGTTTTTT. Its translation: CASSEERTAGGEKLFF.

The table lists this clonotype with a few counts. V is TRBV5-6 and J is TRBJ1-1; D gene uncertain. Trimming stripped 0 bases from V and 0 bases from J, with 30 bases between. The CDR3 runs 22 residues. Germline V gene sequence: CDR1 SGHDT, CDR2 YYEEEE. CDR3 bases: TGTGCCAGCAGCTTGGTGGCCGCGTTGGGAACACGTGCGGGGTTTATGAACACTGAAGCTTTCTTT. It translates to CASSLVAALGTRAGFMNTEAFF. The entire variable domain, with the rest obtained from reference TRBV5-6 and TRBJ1-1, is as follows: DAGVTQSPTHLIKTRGQQVTLRCSPKSGHDTVSWYQQALGQGPQFIFQYYEEEERQRGNFPDRFSGHQFPNYSSELNVNALLLGDSALYLCASSLVAALGTRAGFMNTEAFFGQGTRLTVV.

This clonotype was observed a few times. The chain links TRBV11-1 to TRBJ2-1; no firm D call. V was trimmed by 4 bases and J by 3 bases, leaving 10 bases between them. The V gene's germline CDR1 is SGHAT and CDR2 FQDESV (reference sequence). The CDR3 extends over 14 amino acids. The CDR3 loop reads CASSSGPDYNEQFF. The CDR3 region has the DNA TGTGCCAGCAGCTCCGGACCGGACTACAATGAGCAGTTCTTC.

This clonotype was counted between two and nine times. The chain combines TRBV6-5 with TRBJ1-2; D is unresolved. The CDR3 extends over 15 amino acids. Germline CDR1 MNHEY, CDR2 SVGAGI. Trimming took off 0 bases at V and 8 bases at J, with 16 bases between the two ends. As DNA, the CDR3 is TGTGCCAGCAGTTACTCGTTCTCAGGTTTCGTAGGCTACACCTTC. Translated, it gives CASSYSFSGFVGYTF.

This clonotype has just a few counts. The J gene is TRBJ1-6, the V gene TRBV20-1, with D unclear. CDR3 length: 15 residues. Germline CDR1 DFQATT, CDR2 SNEGSKA (reference sequence). V dropped 6 bases and J dropped 6 bases, with 18 bases sitting between them. CDR3 loop: CSAPKGNKLNSPLHF. The CDR3 coding sequence is TGCAGTGCCCCGAAGGGAAATAAGCTTAATTCACCCCTCCACTTT.

This clonotype was observed a few times. For the CDR3, the DNA is TGCGCCAGCAGCCAAGATTTCCCCGACAGGGTCAACCTCAATGAGCAGTTCTTC. This sequence encodes CASSQDFPDRVNLNEQFF. The genes are TRBV4-3 and TRBJ2-1; TRBD1 matches 7 bases. The J segment lost 6 bases and the V segment lost 0 bases, leaving 14 bases of the junction unmatched. The CDR3 length is 18 residues. CDR1 and CDR2 from the germline V gene are LGHNA and YSLEER.

V is TRBV7-6 and J is TRBJ2-3, with D possibly TRBD1 on 6 matching bases. This CDR3 comprises 13 residues. The germline V and J ends were trimmed by 1 base and 6 bases, with 8 bases remaining between them. The germline V gene has CDR1 SGHVS and CDR2 FNYEAQ. In DNA form, the CDR3 reads TGTGCCAGCAGCTTAGACAGGGTGGATACGCAGTATTTT. It yields the protein CASSLDRVDTQYF. The entire variable domain, with the rest obtained from reference TRBV7-6 and TRBJ2-3, is as follows: GAGVSQSPRYKVTKRGQDVALRCDPISGHVSLYWYRQALGQGPEFLTYFNYEAQQDKSGLPNDRFSAERPEGSISTLTIQRTEQRDSAMYRCASSLDRVDTQYFGPGTRLTVL.